The 6 T cell receptor beta chains below all came from one sample that was sequenced in a study of blood T cell repertoires in COVID-19. Method: immunoSEQ multiplex PCR; TCRdb's copy keeps in-frame clones and lacks some. The repertoire holds some 230,000 clones, with about 80% as singletons. Input material: peripheral blood. The receptors originated from a woman aged 55-70 years with acute or convalescent COVID-19.

In its sample, this clone was seen a few times. The V gene is TRBV3-1 (or the pseudogene TRBV3-2), the J gene TRBJ2-5; 7 positions match TRBD1. Germline loops: CDR1 LGHDT, CDR2 YNNKEL (reference sequence). This CDR3 contains 16 residues. Trimming removed 0 bases from V and 3 bases from J; junction bases left unmatched: 7. The CDR3 DNA follows: TGTGCCAGCAGCCAAGATAAGGGACAGTACGAAGAGACCCAGTACTTC. It is translated as CASSQDKGQYEETQYF.

V and J are TRBV3-1 (or the pseudogene TRBV3-2) and TRBJ1-2, with 7 bases identical to TRBD1. The germline gives CDR1 LGHDT, CDR2 YNNKEL (reference sequence). V lost 0 bases and J lost 0; bases outside the gene matches: 25. The CDR3 contains 23 residues. CDR3 in DNA: TGTGCCAGCAGCCAAGATCTTGAGTTTTTTCCCAAGGGGGGACAGTCAGCTAACTATGGCTACACCTTC. Encoded protein: CASSQDLEFFPKGGQSANYGYTF.

The chain employs TRBV6-5 and TRBJ1-4, with 10 bases aligning to TRBD1. CDR3 length: 16 residues. Germline trimming cut 2 bases from V and 8 bases from J; bases unmatched to any gene: 8. From germline, CDR1 is MNHEY and CDR2 SVGAGI. The CDR3 coding sequence is TGTGCCAGCAGTTACCGAACCGGGACAGGGGAAGAAAAACTGTTTTTT. It specifies CASSYRTGTGEEKLFF.

This clone was counted once. The genes are TRBV12-3 or TRBV12-4 and TRBJ1-2; the D gene is possibly TRBD1 (5 bases). Trimming shortened V by 7 bases and J by 9 bases, and 15 bases separated the two germline ends. The CDR3 totals 12 residues. The CDR3 DNA reads TGTGCCAGCATAGGGCAGGGCAGAAGCTACACCTTC. Its protein is CASIGQGRSYTF.

The V and J genes are TRBV7-2 and TRBJ2-2, with 11 positions matching TRBD2. V lost 5 bases and J lost 0; bases outside the gene matches: 2. CDR3 length: 16 residues. The V gene's germline CDR1 is SGHTA and CDR2 FQGNSA. The CDR3 sequence: CASSQTSGANTGELFF. The CDR3 nucleotides read TGTGCCAGCAGCCAGACTAGCGGGGCGAACACCGGGGAGCTGTTTTTT.

This clone showed up just once. The chain carries TRBV27 and TRBJ2-7, with D maybe TRBD1 (6 bases). Trimming took 2 bases from V and 7 from J, leaving 15 bases between them. Germline lookup yields CDR1 MNHEY and CDR2 SMNVEV (reference sequence). The CDR3 covers 14 residues. The CDR3 bases are TGTGCCAGCAGTTTAATTTCTAGGCAGGGGGAGCAGTACTTC. It encodes CASSLISRQGEQYF.